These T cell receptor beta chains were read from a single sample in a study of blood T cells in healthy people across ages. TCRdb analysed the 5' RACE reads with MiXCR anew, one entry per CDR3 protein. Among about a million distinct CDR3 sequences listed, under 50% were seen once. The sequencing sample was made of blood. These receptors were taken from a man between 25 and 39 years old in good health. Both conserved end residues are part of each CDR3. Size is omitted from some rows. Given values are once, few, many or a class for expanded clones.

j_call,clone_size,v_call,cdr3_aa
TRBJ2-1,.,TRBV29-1,CSVEDTSRDRYNEQFF
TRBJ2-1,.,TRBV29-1,CSVPPGQGTVEQFF
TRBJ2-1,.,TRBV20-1,CSARTGGAYNEQFF
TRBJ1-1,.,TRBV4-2,CASSQASSGFMNTEAFF
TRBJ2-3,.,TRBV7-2,CASSFGLAGGGPMTQYF
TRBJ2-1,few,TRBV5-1,CASSMGGEYNEQFF
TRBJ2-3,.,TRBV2,CASTPGTASTDTQYF
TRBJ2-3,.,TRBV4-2,CASSQGAGGRYTQYF
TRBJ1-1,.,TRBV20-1,CSARKGADTEAFF
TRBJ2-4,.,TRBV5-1,CASRVAGDPAKNIQYF
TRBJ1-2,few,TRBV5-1,CASSLDLSGGYGYTF
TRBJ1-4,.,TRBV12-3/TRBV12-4,CASRRSGTGGEKLFF
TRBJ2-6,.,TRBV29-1,CSVAGSQSGANVLTF
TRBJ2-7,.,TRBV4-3,CASSQDLRGGLFYEQYF
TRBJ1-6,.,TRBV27,CASRINHSPLHF